These T cell receptor beta chains were read from a single sample in a study of cytomegalovirus exposure and HLA in healthy donors. The repertoire was sequenced with immunoSEQ multiplex PCR; TCRdb's copy has only in-frame clones and lacks some. The data hold some 130,000 clones, with roughly four fifths observed a single time. The sample was PBMCs. Receptors originate from a man under 40 in good health and CMV-seronegative. Both conserved end residues are trimmed from each CDR3. Some rows have no size entry. The others give once, few or many, or a class for an expanded clone.

v_call	j_call	clone_size	cdr3_aa
TRBV7-3	TRBJ2-5	NA	ASSLSGLSGTQY
TRBV21-1	TRBJ1-4	NA	ASSGQGALSKAANEKLF
TRBV7-9	TRBJ2-7	NA	ASRRTGTGTIYEQY
TRBV6-1	TRBJ2-1	NA	ASSWTGALYNEQF
TRBV23-1	TRBJ2-3	NA	ASSQSGAGFWLGTDTQY
TRBV5-1	TRBJ2-5	few	ASSPQGAAETQY
TRBV20-1	TRBJ2-3	NA	SALAVNTQY
TRBV6-5	TRBJ2-5	NA	ASSYIASQTQY
TRBV4-1	TRBJ1-5	NA	ASSQSTGSLSNQPQH
TRBV5-4	TRBJ2-3	NA	ASRGQTSTDTQY
TRBV20-1	TRBJ2-5	NA	SAAGGGTQY
TRBV1	TRBJ2-3	NA	TSSQVAGDPDTQY
TRBV4-1	TRBJ2-5	NA	ASSQVLSETQY
TRBV7-9	TRBJ2-5	NA	ASSSGGGGTQETQY
TRBV28	TRBJ2-3	once	ASNRDTLTQY
TRBV5-1	TRBJ1-4	once	ASSEGQSNEKLF
TRBV5-6	TRBJ2-5	NA	ASSGRVQETQY
TRBV19	TRBJ1-5	few	ASSANPRTGHSNQPQH
TRBV6-1	TRBJ1-2	once	ASKSWQNYGYT
TRBV7-3	TRBJ2-3	NA	ASSSSPQGAGTDTQY
TRBV6-1	TRBJ2-7	NA	ASLGYYEQY
TRBV29-1	TRBJ2-3	few	SVERRESSGPDTQY
TRBV18	TRBJ2-7	few	ASSPPGTASSYEQY
TRBV21-1	TRBJ2-7	NA	ASRKVDRGPVDEQY
TRBV5-4	TRBJ2-3	NA	ASSLTTYTDTQY
TRBV5-1	TRBJ2-5	NA	ASSLGPAGETQY
TRBV5-4	TRBJ1-1	NA	ASSSGGYTEAF
TRBV25-1	TRBJ2-7	NA	ASTAGTGLYEQY
TRBV6-1	TRBJ2-3	once	ASSDIGTGNLRTDAQY
TRBV2	TRBJ2-2	NA	ASKAGDANTGELF
TRBV4-1	TRBJ1-1	NA	ASSERQGAGTEAF
TRBV7-6	TRBJ2-2	once	ASSSPGWVGELF
TRBV2	TRBJ2-2	NA	ASSAVRGSTGELF
TRBV15	TRBJ1-5	few	ATRGPNQPQH
TRBV6-5	TRBJ1-5	NA	ASSRQAYSNQPQH
TRBV6-1	TRBJ1-2	NA	AGGQAGYT
TRBV5-1	TRBJ2-3	NA	ASSLEGGEDTQY
TRBV9	TRBJ2-7	NA	ASSLGLAGGEQY
TRBV7-2	TRBJ2-7	NA	ASSLGGPYEQY
TRBV6-6	TRBJ2-7	NA	ASSYAGREQY
TRBV6-4	TRBJ2-7	NA	ASSDLQDRGLRMGSYEQY
TRBV2	TRBJ2-5	NA	ASSEGLRGGGETQY
TRBV10-3	TRBJ1-4	NA	ATLEGAGSEKLF